This TCR beta chain was recovered during a study of shared clonotypes between healthy human individuals. Naive-designated CD8 cells lacked CD45RO, were positively enriched for CCR7, and omitted terminally differentiated effector memory CD45RA+ cells. CDR1 is SGHNT and CDR2 is YENEEA in the germline V gene. CDR3 length: 17 amino acids. Trimming stripped 1 base from V and 3 bases from J, with 15 bases between. Deep was the level at which the assay was run. The data were produced by immunoSEQ multiplex PCR, yet TCRdb's version contains in-frame clones alone and is incomplete. Found here are about 2 million clones, roughly 94% of them singletons; the top ten hold 0.85% to 1.3%.

This chain uses TRBV11-3 with TRBJ2-2, with D maybe TRBD2 (6 bases). Source material: naive CD8+ T cells sorted from blood. This sequence was found in a man aged 18 to 35 in good health. The DNA for the CDR3 is TGTGCCAGCAGCTTAGGGGACCGGGAGCCTGACACCGGGGAGCTGTTTTTT. Translation gives CASSLGDREPDTGELFF.